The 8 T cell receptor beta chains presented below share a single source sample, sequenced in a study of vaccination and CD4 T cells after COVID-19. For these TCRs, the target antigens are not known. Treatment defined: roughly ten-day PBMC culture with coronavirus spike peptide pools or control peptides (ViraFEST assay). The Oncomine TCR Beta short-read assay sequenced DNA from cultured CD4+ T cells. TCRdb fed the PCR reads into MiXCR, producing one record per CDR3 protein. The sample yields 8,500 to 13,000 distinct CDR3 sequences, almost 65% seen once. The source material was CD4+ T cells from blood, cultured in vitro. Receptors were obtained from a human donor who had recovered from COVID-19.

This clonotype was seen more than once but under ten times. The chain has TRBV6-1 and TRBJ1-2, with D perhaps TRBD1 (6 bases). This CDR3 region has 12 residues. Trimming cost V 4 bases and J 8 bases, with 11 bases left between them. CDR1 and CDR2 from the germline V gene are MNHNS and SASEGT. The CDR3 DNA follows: TGTGCCAGCAGTGCGACAGGCTTGGGCTACACCTTC. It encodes CASSATGLGYTF.

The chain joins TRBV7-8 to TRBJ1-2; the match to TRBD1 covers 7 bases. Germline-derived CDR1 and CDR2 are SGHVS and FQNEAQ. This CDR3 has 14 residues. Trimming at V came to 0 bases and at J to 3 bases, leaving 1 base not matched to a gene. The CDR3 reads CASSLAGTDYGYTF. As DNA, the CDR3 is TGTGCCAGCAGCTTAGCTGGGACAGACTATGGCTACACCTTC.

The CDR3 protein is CSWTVPKTLQETQYF. Written as DNA, the CDR3 is TGCAGTTGGACGGTGCCTAAGACTTTGCAAGAGACCCAGTACTTC. The rearrangement links TRBV20-1 to TRBJ2-5; unclear D gene. With 8 bases removed from V and 2 bases from J, the gap between germline ends came to 21 bases. The germline gives CDR1 DFQATT, CDR2 SNEGSKA (reference sequence). The CDR3 loop spans 15 amino acids.

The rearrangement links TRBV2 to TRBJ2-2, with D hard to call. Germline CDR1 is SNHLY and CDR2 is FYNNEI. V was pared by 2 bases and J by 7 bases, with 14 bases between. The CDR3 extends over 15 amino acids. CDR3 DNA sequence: TGTGCCAGCAGTGAACAGGCACTTGCTATCGGGGAGCTGTTTTTT. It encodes CASSEQALAIGELFF.

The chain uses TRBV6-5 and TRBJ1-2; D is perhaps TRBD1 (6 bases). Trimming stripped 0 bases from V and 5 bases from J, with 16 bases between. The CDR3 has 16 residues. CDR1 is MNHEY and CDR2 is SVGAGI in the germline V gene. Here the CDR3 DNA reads TGTGCCAGCAGTTACTCACCTTCGACAGGCTTTTATGGCTACACCTTC. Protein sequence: CASSYSPSTGFYGYTF.

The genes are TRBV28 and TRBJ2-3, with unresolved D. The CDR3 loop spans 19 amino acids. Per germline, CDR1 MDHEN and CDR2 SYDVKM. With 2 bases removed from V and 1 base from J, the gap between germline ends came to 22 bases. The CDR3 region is CASSLLPLTALKGTDTQYF. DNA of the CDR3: TGTGCCAGCAGTTTACTCCCTCTGACTGCCTTGAAAGGCACAGATACGCAGTATTTT.

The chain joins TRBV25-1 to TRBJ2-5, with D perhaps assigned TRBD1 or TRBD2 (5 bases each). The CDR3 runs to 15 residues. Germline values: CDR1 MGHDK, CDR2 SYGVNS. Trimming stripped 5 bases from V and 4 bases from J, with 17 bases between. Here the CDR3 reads CASSPGAGRGETQYF. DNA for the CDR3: TGTGCCAGCAGTCCTGGGGCAGGGAGAGGAGAGACCCAGTACTTC.

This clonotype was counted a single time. The CDR3 sequence is CASSLGPGGAQYF. The CDR3 bases are TGCGCCAGCAGCCTGGGCCCGGGGGGTGCCCAGTACTTC. The genes are TRBV5-1 and TRBJ2-5; 7 nucleotides align to TRBD2. J gave up 9 bases and V 4 bases, and 9 bases lay outside the gene matches. The CDR3 contains 13 residues. Germline-derived CDR1 and CDR2 are SGHRS and YFSETQ.